The present entry profiles one T cell receptor (beta chain) with its context. Its antigen is still unknown. These data are taken from a study of cytomegalovirus exposure and HLA in healthy donors. Study-level findings and limits: Under in vitro conditions, three CMV-associated chains were confirmed as specific for CMV antigens. Later work showed greater clonal expansion in HLA-associated TCR beta chains than in equally common others.

The PCR was carried out with 60 Vbeta primers and 13 Jbeta primers. The data were produced by immunoSEQ multiplex PCR, yet TCRdb's version contains in-frame clones alone and is incomplete. The table records 150,000 to 200,000 clones, about 85% of them present only once. This sequence was found in a man over 45 in good health and CMV-seropositive. Sequencing was performed on PBMCs.

The CDR3 loop reads CASSFNSPEQYF. The CDR3 nucleotides are TGTGCCAGCAGCTTTAATTCCCCCGAGCAGTACTTC. This chain connects TRBV11-2 to TRBJ2-5, with no clear D. With the DNA end fitting TRBJ2-7 better, the J assignment may be wrong. There are 12 residues in the CDR3. Germline CDR1 and CDR2: SGHAT and FQNNGV.